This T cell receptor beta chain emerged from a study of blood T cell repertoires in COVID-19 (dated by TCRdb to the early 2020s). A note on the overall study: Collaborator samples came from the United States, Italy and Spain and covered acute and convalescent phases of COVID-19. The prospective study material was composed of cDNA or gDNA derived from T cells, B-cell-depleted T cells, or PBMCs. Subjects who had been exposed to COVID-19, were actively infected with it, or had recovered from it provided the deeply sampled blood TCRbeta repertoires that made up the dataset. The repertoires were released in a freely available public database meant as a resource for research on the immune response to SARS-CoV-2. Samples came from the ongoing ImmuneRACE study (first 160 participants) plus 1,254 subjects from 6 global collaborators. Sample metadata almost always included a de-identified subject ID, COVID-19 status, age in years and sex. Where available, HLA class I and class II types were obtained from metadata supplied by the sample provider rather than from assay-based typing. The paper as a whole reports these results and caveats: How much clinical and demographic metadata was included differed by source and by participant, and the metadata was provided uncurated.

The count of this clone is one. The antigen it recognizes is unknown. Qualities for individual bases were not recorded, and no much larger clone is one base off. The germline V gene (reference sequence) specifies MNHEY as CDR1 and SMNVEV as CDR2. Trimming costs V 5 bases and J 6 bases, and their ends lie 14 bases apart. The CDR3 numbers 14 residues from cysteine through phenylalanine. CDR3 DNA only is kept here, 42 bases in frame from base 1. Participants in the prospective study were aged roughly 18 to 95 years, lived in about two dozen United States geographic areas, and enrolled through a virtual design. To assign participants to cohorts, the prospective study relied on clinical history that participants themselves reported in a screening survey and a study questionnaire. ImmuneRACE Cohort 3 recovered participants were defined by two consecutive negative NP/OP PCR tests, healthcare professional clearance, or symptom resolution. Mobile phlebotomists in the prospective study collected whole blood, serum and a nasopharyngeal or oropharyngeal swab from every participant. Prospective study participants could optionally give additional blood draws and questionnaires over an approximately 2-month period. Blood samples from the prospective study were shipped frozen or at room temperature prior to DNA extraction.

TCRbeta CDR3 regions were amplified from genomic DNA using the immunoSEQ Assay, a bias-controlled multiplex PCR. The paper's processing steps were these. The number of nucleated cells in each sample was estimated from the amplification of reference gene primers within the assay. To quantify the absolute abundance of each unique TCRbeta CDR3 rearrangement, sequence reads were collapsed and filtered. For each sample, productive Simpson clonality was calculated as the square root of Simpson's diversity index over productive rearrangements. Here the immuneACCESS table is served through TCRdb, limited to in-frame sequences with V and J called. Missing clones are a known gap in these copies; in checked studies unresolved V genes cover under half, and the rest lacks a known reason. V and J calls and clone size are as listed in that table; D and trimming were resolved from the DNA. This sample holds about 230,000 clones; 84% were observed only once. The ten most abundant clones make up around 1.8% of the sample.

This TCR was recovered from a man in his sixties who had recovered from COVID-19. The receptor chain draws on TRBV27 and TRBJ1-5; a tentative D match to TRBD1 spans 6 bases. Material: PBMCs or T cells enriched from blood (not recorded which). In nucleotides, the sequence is TGTGCCAGCAGTGCACGAGCAGGGGTTCAGCCCCAGCATTTT. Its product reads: CASSARAGVQPQHF.